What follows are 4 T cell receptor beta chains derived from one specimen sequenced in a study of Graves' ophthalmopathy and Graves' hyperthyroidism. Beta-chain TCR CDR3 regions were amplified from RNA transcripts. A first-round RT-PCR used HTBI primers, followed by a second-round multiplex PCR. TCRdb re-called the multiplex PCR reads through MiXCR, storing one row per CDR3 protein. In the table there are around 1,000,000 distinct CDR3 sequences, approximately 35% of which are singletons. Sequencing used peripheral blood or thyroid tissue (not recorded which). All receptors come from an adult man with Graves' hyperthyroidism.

The CDR3 DNA reads as TGTGCCAGCTCACCACTGCCACCCGTTTCCCAAGAGACCCAGTACTTC. Translation: CASSPLPPVSQETQYF. J is TRBJ2-5 and V is TRBV18; no firm D call. The germline V and J ends were trimmed by 1 base and 1 base, with 13 bases remaining between them. This CDR3 has 16 amino acids. Germline assignment: CDR1 KGHSH and CDR2 LQKENI.

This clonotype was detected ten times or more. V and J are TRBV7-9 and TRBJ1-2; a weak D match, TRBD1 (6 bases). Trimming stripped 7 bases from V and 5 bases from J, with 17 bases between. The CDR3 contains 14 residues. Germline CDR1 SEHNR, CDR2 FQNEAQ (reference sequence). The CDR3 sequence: CASTPGARVYGYTF. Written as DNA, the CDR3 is TGTGCCAGCACCCCGGGGGCGAGGGTTTATGGCTACACCTTC.

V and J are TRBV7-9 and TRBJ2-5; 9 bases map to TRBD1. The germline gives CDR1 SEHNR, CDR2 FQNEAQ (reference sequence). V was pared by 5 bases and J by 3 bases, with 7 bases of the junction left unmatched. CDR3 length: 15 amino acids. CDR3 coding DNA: TGTGCCAGCAGCCACTCTAGGACAGGGGAAGAGACCCAGTACTTC. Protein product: CASSHSRTGEETQYF.

The CDR3 protein is CASRPGQGSPQYF. The CDR3 DNA reads as TGTGCCAGCAGACCGGGACAGGGGTCCCCTCAGTACTTC. The V and J genes are TRBV2 and TRBJ2-5; 10 nucleotides line up with TRBD1. In germline, CDR1 is SNHLY, CDR2 FYNNEI. The ends lost 6 bases at V and 11 bases at J; junction bases unmatched: 9. CDR3 size: 13 residues.